The sequence of this T cell receptor beta chain was determined in a study of CD8 T cells in ankylosing spondylitis. Overall study findings and caveats: A motif of 7 to 9 highly homologous TCR beta variants was seen as apparently characteristic of ankylosing spondylitis blood.

Each CDR3 protein gets one entry after TCRdb re-called the 5' RACE reads with MiXCR. The sample yields approximately 500,000 distinct CDR3 sequences, approximately 11% seen once. This clonotype was counted only a few times. Its antigen is currently unknown. This CDR3 region has 16 residues. V lost 0 bases and J lost 2; bases outside the gene matches: 6. The germline V gene encodes CDR1 SGHRS and CDR2 YFSETQ. V is TRBV5-1 and J is TRBJ2-3, with 7 nucleotides matching TRBD1. Sequenced: blood, either unsorted or a sorted T cell fraction (not recorded which). The clonotype originates from a male donor with ankylosing spondylitis. The CDR3 region is CASSLVPGGYTDTQYF. Written as DNA, the CDR3 is TGCGCCAGCAGCTTGGTTCCAGGGGGTTACACAGATACGCAGTATTTT.